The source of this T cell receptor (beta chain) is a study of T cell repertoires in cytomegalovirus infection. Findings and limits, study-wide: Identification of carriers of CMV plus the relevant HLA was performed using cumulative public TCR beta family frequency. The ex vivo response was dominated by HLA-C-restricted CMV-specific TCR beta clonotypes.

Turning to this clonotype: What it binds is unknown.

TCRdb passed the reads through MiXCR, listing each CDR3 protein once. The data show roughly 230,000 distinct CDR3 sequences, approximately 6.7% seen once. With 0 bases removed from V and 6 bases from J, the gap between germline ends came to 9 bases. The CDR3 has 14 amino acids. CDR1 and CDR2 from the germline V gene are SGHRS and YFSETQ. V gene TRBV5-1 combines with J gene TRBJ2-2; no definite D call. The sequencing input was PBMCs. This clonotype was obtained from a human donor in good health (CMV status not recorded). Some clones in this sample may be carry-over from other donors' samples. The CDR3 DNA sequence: TGCGCCAGCAGCTTGGAACCTGCGGCCGGGGAGCTGTTTTTT. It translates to CASSLEPAAGELFF.